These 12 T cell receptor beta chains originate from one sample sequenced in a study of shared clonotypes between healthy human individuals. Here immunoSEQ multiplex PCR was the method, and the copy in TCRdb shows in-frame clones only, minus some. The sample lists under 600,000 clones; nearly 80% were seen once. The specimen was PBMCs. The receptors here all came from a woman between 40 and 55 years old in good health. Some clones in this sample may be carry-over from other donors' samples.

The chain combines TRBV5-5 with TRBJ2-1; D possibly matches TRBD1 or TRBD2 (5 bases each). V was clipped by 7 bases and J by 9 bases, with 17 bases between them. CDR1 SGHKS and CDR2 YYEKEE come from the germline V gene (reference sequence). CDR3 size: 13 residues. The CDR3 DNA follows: TGTGCCAGCGGCCGAGGGGTGCTGCGTGAGCAGTTCTTC. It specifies CASGRGVLREQFF.

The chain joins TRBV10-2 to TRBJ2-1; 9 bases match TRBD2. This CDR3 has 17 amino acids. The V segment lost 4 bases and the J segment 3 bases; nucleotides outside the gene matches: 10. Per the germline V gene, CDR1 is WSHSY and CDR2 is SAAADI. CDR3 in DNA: TGCGCCAGCAGTGCCCTATATAGCGGGAGTAACTACAATGAGCAGTTCTTC. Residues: CASSALYSGSNYNEQFF.

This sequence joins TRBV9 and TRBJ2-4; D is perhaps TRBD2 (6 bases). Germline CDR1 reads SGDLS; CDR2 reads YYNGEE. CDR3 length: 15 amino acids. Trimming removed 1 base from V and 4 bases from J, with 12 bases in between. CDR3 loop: CASSVMGGEKNIQYF. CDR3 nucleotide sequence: TGTGCCAGCAGCGTAATGGGCGGGGAAAAAAACATTCAGTACTTC.

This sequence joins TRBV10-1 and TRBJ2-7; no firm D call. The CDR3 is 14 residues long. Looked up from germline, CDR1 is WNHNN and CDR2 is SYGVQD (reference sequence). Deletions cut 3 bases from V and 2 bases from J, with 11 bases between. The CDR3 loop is CASSDRVPPYEQYF. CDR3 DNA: TGCGCCAGCAGTGATCGAGTTCCTCCCTACGAGCAGTACTTC.

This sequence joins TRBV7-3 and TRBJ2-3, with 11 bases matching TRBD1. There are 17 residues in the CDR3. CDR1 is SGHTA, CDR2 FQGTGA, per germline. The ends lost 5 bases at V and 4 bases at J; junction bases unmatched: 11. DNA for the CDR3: TGTGCCAGCAGCAGAGGACAGGGGGCTCGTGTCGCAGATACGCAGTATTTT. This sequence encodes CASSRGQGARVADTQYF.

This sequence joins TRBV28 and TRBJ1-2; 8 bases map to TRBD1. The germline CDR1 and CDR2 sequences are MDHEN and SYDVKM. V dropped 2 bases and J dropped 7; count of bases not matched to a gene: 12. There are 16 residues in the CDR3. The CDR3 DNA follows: TGTGCCAGCAGTTTACCGGGACAGGTCGGCGGTGCTGGCTACACCTTC. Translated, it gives CASSLPGQVGGAGYTF.

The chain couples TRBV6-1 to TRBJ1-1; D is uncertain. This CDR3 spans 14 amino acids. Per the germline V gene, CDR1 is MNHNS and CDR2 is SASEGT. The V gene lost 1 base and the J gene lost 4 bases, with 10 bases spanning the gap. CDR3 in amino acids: CASSEEGYSTEAFF. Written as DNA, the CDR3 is TGTGCCAGCAGTGAAGAAGGGTATAGCACTGAAGCTTTCTTT.

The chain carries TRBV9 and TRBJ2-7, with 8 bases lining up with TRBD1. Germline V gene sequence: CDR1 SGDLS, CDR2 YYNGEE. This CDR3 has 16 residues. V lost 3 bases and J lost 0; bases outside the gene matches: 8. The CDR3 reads CASSGQRQGSSYEQYF. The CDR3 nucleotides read TGTGCCAGCAGCGGACAAAGACAGGGGAGCTCCTACGAGCAGTACTTC. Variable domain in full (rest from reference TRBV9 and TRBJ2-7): DSGVTQTPKHLITATGQRVTLRCSPRSGDLSVYWYQQSLDQGLQFLIQYYNGEERAKGNILERFSAQQFPDLHSELNLSSLELGDSALYFCASSGQRQGSSYEQYFGPGTRLTVT.

The CDR3 DNA reads TGCGCCAGCTCTCGGTCTACGGATACGCAGTATTTT. It codes for CASSRSTDTQYF. The V and J genes are TRBV10-1 and TRBJ2-3; D gene ambiguous. Germline CDR1 WNHNN, CDR2 SYGVQD (reference sequence). This CDR3 comprises 12 residues. V gave up 8 bases and J gave up 6 bases, with 12 bases separating them.

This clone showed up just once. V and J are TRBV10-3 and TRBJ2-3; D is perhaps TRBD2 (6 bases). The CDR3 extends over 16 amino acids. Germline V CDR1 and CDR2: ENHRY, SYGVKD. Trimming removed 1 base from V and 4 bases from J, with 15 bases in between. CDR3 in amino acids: CAISEFKTGSSDTQYF. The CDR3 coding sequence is TGTGCCATCAGTGAGTTTAAAACCGGGAGTTCAGATACGCAGTATTTT.

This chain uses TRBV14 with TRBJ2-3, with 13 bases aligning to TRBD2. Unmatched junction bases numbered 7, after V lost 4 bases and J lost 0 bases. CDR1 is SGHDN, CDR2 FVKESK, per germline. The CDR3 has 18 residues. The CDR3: CASSPRTSGSVSTDTQYF. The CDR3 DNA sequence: TGTGCCAGCAGCCCTCGGACTAGCGGGAGCGTCAGCACAGATACGCAGTATTTT.

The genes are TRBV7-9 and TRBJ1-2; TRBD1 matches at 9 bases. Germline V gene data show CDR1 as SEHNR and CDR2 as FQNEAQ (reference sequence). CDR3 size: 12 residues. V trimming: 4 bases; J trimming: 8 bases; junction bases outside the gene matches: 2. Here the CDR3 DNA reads TGTGCCAGCAGCTCCGGGACAGGGGGCTACACCTTC. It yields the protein CASSSGTGGYTF.